Listed here is a single T cell receptor beta chain. Its antigen is unidentified. The V gene lost 0 bases and the J gene lost 4 bases, with 19 bases spanning the gap. CDR3 size: 19 residues. The sample belongs to a study of beta chain features in type 1 diabetes. Points from the study as a whole: Fewer insertions but more deletions were seen at VDJ junctions in type 1 diabetes patients.

The investigators reverse transcribed all of the isolated RNA, so they sequenced expressed TCRB transcripts. Sequencing used immunoSEQ multiplex PCR; TCRdb keeps in-frame clones, though not all of them. Among around 180,000 clones listed, approximately 13% were seen once. The rearrangement links TRBV23-1 to TRBJ2-6; a possible D gene is TRBD2 (6 bases). TRBV23-1 is designated an ORF whose function remains uncertain. Material for sequencing was central memory CD4+ T cells from blood. This TCR was recovered from a woman under 30 in good health. The CDR3 sequence: CASSQSRDGSKGGANVLTF. In nucleotides, the CDR3 is TGCGCCAGCAGTCAATCGCGGGACGGATCTAAGGGCGGGGCCAACGTCCTGACTTTC.